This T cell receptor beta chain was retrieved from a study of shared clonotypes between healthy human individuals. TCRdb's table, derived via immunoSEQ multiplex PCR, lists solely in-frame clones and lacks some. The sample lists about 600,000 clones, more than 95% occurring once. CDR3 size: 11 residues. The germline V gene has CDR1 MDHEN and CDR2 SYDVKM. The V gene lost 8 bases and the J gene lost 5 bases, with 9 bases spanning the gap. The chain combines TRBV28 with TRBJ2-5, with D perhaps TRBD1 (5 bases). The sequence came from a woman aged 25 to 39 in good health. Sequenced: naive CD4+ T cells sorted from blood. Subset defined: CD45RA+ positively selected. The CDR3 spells CASSGAETQYF. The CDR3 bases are TGTGCCAGCTCTGGGGCTGAGACCCAGTACTTC.